This T cell receptor (beta chain) was found in a study of T-cell reconstitution after alpha-beta-depleted transplantation in children. This sample's TCRbeta library carried unique molecular identifier barcodes. Each CDR3 protein is one row after TCRdb ran MiXCR on the PCR reads. Among about 1,000,000 distinct CDR3 sequences, roughly 29% were seen once, and the ten largest hold 28%. The starting material was PBMCs, mostly from graft donor cells, obtained 360 days after TCRalphabeta/CD19-depleted stem cell transplant. The receptor's source is a boy under two years old who had a stem cell transplant for SCID, so the T cells may come from the graft donor.

The CDR3 bases are TGCAGTGCTAGTAGGGCAGGGAGGTTGGACGAGCAGTACTTC. Translation: CSASRAGRLDEQYF. The chain recombines TRBV20-1 with TRBJ2-7, with a weak D call TRBD2 (6 bases). Trimming left V 3 bases short and J 5 bases short, with 17 bases between. Germline CDR1 and CDR2: DFQATT and SNEGSKA (reference sequence). The CDR3 is 14 residues long.